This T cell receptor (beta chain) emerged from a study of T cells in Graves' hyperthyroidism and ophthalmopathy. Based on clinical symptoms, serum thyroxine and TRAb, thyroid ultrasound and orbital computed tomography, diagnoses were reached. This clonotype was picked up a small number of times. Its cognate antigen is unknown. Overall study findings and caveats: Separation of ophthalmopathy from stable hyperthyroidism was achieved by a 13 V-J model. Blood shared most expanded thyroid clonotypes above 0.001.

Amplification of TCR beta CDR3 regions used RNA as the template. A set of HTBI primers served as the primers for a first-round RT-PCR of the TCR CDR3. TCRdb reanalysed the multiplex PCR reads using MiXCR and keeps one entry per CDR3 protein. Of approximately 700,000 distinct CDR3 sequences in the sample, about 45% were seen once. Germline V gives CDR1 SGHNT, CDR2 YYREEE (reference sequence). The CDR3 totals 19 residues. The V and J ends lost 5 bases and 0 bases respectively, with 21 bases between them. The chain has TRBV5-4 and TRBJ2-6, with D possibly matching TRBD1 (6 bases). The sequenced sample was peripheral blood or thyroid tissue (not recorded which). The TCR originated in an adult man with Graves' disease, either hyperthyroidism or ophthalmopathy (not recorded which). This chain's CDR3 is CASSYSFDRTLSGANVLTF. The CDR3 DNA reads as TGTGCCAGCAGTTACTCTTTCGACAGGACACTCTCTGGGGCCAACGTCCTGACTTTC.